This T cell receptor (beta chain) was identified during a study of T cells in Graves' hyperthyroidism and ophthalmopathy. Germline values: CDR1 LNHDA, CDR2 SQIVND (reference sequence). The germline V and J ends were trimmed by 10 bases and 1 base, with 17 bases remaining between them. CDR3 length equals 14 residues. With respect to this clonotype: Its antigen is still unknown.

RNA transcripts provided the source from which TCR beta CDR3 regions were amplified. During a first-round RT-PCR of the TCR CDR3, the HTBI primer set was used. TCRdb re-called the multiplex PCR reads through MiXCR, storing one row per CDR3 protein. Altogether about 560,000 distinct CDR3 sequences are present, around 15% being singletons, with the ten largest covering approximately 15%. Study outcomes and limitations: Clonotypes that were expanded in thyroid above 0.001 mostly appeared in blood too. Ophthalmopathy and stable hyperthyroidism were separated by a 13 V-J model. Model-based prediction identified ophthalmopathy a median about 6 months prior to its onset.

Orbital computed tomography, thyroid ultrasound, serum thyroxine and TRAb, and clinical symptoms together informed the diagnoses. Specimen: blood. The source of this sequence is a middle-aged woman with Graves' hyperthyroidism. This chain links TRBV19 with TRBJ2-7; possible D gene TRBD2, 7 bases. The CDR3 DNA reads TGTGCCAAGATAGGGGAGGGGGATTCCTACGAGCAGTACTTC. It is translated as CAKIGEGDSYEQYF.